These 9 T cell receptor beta chains were sequenced from one sample in a study of OX40 agonist ivuxolimab in advanced cancers. Profiled with immunoSEQ multiplex PCR; TCRdb holds only in-frame clones, not every one. The sample yields tens of thousands of clones, 85% to 90% seen once. Source: CD4+ or CD8+ T cells sorted from blood, taken in a trial of the OX40 agonist ivuxolimab. Receptors originate from an adult with an advanced solid tumor such as melanoma, head and neck, liver or kidney cancer.

The chain combines TRBV19 with TRBJ1-3, with D uncertain. The V end was cut by 4 bases, the J end by 0 bases, with 13 bases between. Germline CDR1 is LNHDA and CDR2 is SQIVND (reference sequence). CDR3 length: 16 amino acids. In DNA form, the CDR3 reads TGTGCCAGTAGTACGTCCCGGAGCCGCTCTGGAAACACCATATATTTT. Its translation: CASSTSRSRSGNTIYF. The entire variable domain, with the rest obtained from reference TRBV19 and TRBJ1-3, is as follows: DGGITQSPKYLFRKEGQNVTLSCEQNLNHDAMYWYRQDPGQGLRLIYYSQIVNDFQKGDIAEGYSVSREKKESFPLTVTSAQKNPTAFYLCASSTSRSRSGNTIYFGEGSWLTVV.

The chain employs TRBV5-1 and TRBJ2-7; possible D gene TRBD2, 5 bases. V lost 4 bases, J lost 4 bases, and 12 bases lay in between. Germline V gene data show CDR1 as SGHRS and CDR2 as YFSETQ. The CDR3 runs to 13 residues. CDR3 in amino acids: CASSVPGKYEQYF. The CDR3, as DNA: TGCGCCAGCAGCGTCCCGGGGAAATACGAGCAGTACTTC. Full variable domain (remainder filled in from reference TRBV5-1 and TRBJ2-7): KAGVTQTPRYLIKTRGQQVTLSCSPISGHRSVSWYQQTPGQGLQFLFEYFSETQRNKGNFPGRFSGRQFSNSRSEMNVSTLELGDSALYLCASSVPGKYEQYFGPGTRLTVT.

This clone was seen only once. The chain carries TRBV7-2 and TRBJ1-2; no definite D call. CDR1 and CDR2 from the germline V gene are SGHTA and FQGNSA. The CDR3 consists of 13 residues. Trimming took 4 bases from V and 7 from J, leaving 13 bases between them. The CDR3 loop is CASSSQRTSGYTF. The CDR3 DNA reads TGTGCCAGCAGCTCCCAAAGGACTTCTGGCTACACCTTC.

The gene calls are TRBV7-9 and TRBJ1-1; 10 nucleotides align to TRBD1. There are 15 residues in the CDR3. Losses at the gene ends were 5 bases for V and 0 bases for J; bases not matched to a gene: 3. Germline V CDR1 and CDR2: SEHNR, FQNEAQ (reference sequence). In DNA form, the CDR3 reads TGTGCCAGCAGCGTCGGGACAGGGGTGAACACTGAAGCTTTCTTT. Translation gives CASSVGTGVNTEAFF.

The rearrangement joins TRBV30 to TRBJ2-7, with unresolved D. V lost 3 bases to trimming and J lost 7 bases, with 16 bases between them. The CDR3 contains 13 residues. Germline V gene lookup returns CDR1 GTSNPN and CDR2 SVGIG (reference sequence). The CDR3 protein is CAWSLDSRREQYF. As DNA, the CDR3 is TGTGCCTGGAGCCTTGACTCGCGGCGGGAGCAGTACTTC.

V is TRBV25-1 and J is TRBJ1-2; TRBD1 might be the D (6 bases). The CDR3 length is 14 residues. V lost 5 bases, J lost 4 bases, and 14 bases lay in between. Germline V gene lookup returns CDR1 MGHDK and CDR2 SYGVNS. The CDR3 reads CASSPRGTLYGYTF. The CDR3 coding sequence is TGTGCCAGCAGTCCGAGGGGGACCCTCTATGGCTACACCTTC.

V is TRBV27 and J is TRBJ2-1; TRBD2 matches 13 bases. Looked up from germline, CDR1 is MNHEY and CDR2 is SMNVEV (reference sequence). CDR3 length equals 16 residues. The V segment lost 3 bases and the J segment 6 bases; nucleotides outside the gene matches: 5. CDR3 residues: CASSFYTSGRGNEQFF. CDR3 DNA sequence: TGTGCCAGCAGTTTTTACACTAGCGGGAGGGGCAATGAGCAGTTCTTC.

The chain recombines TRBV7-2 with TRBJ2-5, with 10 positions matching TRBD2. The junction had 10 bases not matched to a gene; V was cut back by 5 bases and J by 1 base. Looked up from germline, CDR1 is SGHTA and CDR2 is FQGNSA. This CDR3 has 17 residues. CDR3 in amino acids: CASSEGSGRGAQETQYF. The CDR3 DNA sequence: TGTGCCAGCAGCGAAGGGAGCGGGAGGGGGGCCCAAGAGACCCAGTACTTC.

The V gene is TRBV5-8, the J gene TRBJ1-5, with no clear D. CDR1 SGHTS and CDR2 YDEGEE come from the germline V gene. The CDR3 sequence is 15 residues long. V lost 4 bases and J 0 bases, leaving 11 bases between the germline ends. CDR3 bases: TGTGCCAGCAGCCCCCGGGTCAGTAGCAATCAGCCCCAGCATTTT. This sequence encodes CASSPRVSSNQPQHF.